The 26 T cell receptor beta chains presented below share a single source sample, sequenced in a study of T cell responses to AZD1222 COVID-19 vaccine (dated by TCRdb to about 2021). The library was prepared using the immunoSEQ multiplex PCR assay. TCRdb took this table from immuneACCESS and kept in-frame rearrangements with V and J called. Such tables lack part of the clones; where checked against another copy, unresolved V genes explain under half of the gap, and the rest is unexplained. Present in this sample are 190,000 or so clones, about 93% of which were seen just once. Less than 1.2% of the sample rests with the top ten. The time point label, as the study defines it: about 28 days (+/-7) after the second vaccine dose. The sample in question was peripheral blood, obtained 28 days after the second AZD1222 dose. The receptors derive from an adult who received the AZD1222 COVID-19 vaccine.

The rearrangement joins TRBV4-2 to TRBJ1-5, with 8 bases matching TRBD1. The J segment lost 2 bases and the V segment lost 5 bases, leaving 8 bases of the junction unmatched. CDR3 size: 16 residues. Germline V lookup: CDR1 LGHNA, CDR2 YNFKEQ. As DNA, the CDR3 is TGTGCCAGCAGCGGGCAGGGGGCGTTTGGCAATCAGCCCCAGCATTTT. Its protein is CASSGQGAFGNQPQHF.

The chain joins TRBV9 to TRBJ2-2; D perhaps matches TRBD1 (6 bases). The germline V gene encodes CDR1 SGDLS and CDR2 YYNGEE. CDR3 size: 16 residues. The V end lost 0 bases, the J end lost 4 bases, and 13 bases lay between the germline ends. The CDR3 spells CASSVEDSQITGELFF. Here the CDR3 DNA reads TGTGCCAGCAGCGTAGAGGACAGTCAGATCACCGGGGAGCTGTTTTTT.

The chain employs TRBV14 and TRBJ2-2, with 9 bases fitting TRBD2. V shed 1 base, J shed 2 bases, and the junction held 5 bases outside the gene matches. The CDR3 is 17 residues long. CDR1 and CDR2 from the germline V gene are SGHDN and FVKESK. The CDR3 is CASSQARSGRNTGELFF. The CDR3 DNA is TGTGCCAGCAGCCAAGCCCGTAGCGGGAGAAACACCGGGGAGCTGTTTTTT.

V gene TRBV7-6 combines with J gene TRBJ2-3; TRBD2 matches 11 bases. The ends lost 4 bases at V and 8 bases at J; junction bases unmatched: 11. CDR1 and CDR2 from the germline V gene are SGHVS and FNYEAQ. The CDR3 covers 16 residues. The CDR3 here is CASSSPASGGTTTQYF. The CDR3 coding sequence is TGTGCCAGCAGCTCCCCAGCTAGCGGGGGGACTACTACGCAGTATTTT.

This chain uses TRBV19 with TRBJ2-7; TRBD1 or TRBD2 may be the D gene (6 bases each). CDR1 is LNHDA and CDR2 is SQIVND in the germline V gene (reference sequence). The V gene lost 5 bases and the J gene lost 4 bases, with 21 bases spanning the gap. The CDR3 sequence is 16 residues long. The CDR3 protein is CASSSGGARGNYEQYF. CDR3 nucleotide sequence: TGTGCCAGTAGTTCAGGAGGGGCCAGGGGAAATTACGAGCAGTACTTC.

The chain employs TRBV19 and TRBJ2-1; D is uncertain. CDR1 and CDR2 (germline): LNHDA, SQIVND (reference sequence). V lost 2 bases, J lost 5 bases, and 10 bases lay in between. The CDR3 covers 14 residues. CDR3 loop: CASSILSGHNEQFF. DNA for the CDR3: TGTGCCAGTAGTATATTATCGGGTCACAATGAGCAGTTCTTC. Full variable domain (remainder filled in from reference TRBV19 and TRBJ2-1): DGGITQSPKYLFRKEGQNVTLSCEQNLNHDAMYWYRQDPGQGLRLIYYSQIVNDFQKGDIAEGYSVSREKKESFPLTVTSAQKNPTAFYLCASSILSGHNEQFFGPGTRLTVL.

The V call is TRBV5-1, the J call TRBJ2-7; TRBD2 matches 11 bases. Trimming at V came to 2 bases and at J to 5 bases, leaving 3 bases not matched to a gene. The CDR3 is made up of 14 amino acids. Germline V lookup: CDR1 SGHRS, CDR2 YFSETQ. CDR3 loop: CASSLSTSGDEQYF. The CDR3 DNA is TGCGCCAGCAGCTTATCGACTAGCGGGGACGAGCAGTACTTC.

This clone occurred a few times. This chain joins TRBV27 and TRBJ2-2; weak D call: TRBD1 (5 bases). There are 13 residues in the CDR3. V lost 3 bases and J 6 bases, leaving 8 bases between the germline ends. Germline V gene lookup returns CDR1 MNHEY and CDR2 SMNVEV (reference sequence). CDR3 amino acids: CASSFMGPGELFF. The CDR3 region has the DNA TGTGCCAGCAGTTTTATGGGGCCCGGGGAGCTGTTTTTT.

On this clone itself: The junction does not match germline at one end; this may be a read error. This rearrangement joins TRBV6-2 or TRBV6-3 to TRBJ2-1; the D call may be TRBD1 or TRBD2 (6 bases each). CDR1 and CDR2 from the germline V gene are MNHEY and SVGEGT. The CDR3 consists of 12 residues. CDR3 nucleotide sequence: TGTGCCAGCAGTTACTCGACCGGGGGCGGGGTCTTC. This sequence encodes CASSYSTGGGVF.

A word on this clone: Other DNA sequences in the same sample also yield this CDR3. The J gene is TRBJ1-5, the V gene TRBV12-3 or TRBV12-4; D gene ambiguous. With 1 base removed from V and 4 bases from J, the gap between germline ends came to 5 bases. The CDR3 extends over 13 amino acids. The CDR3 here is CASSLGRNQPQHF. The CDR3 region has the DNA TGTGCCAGCAGTTTAGGGCGGAATCAGCCCCAGCATTTT.

CDR3 in DNA: TGTGCCAGCAACCGAGCGGGGACCACCTACGAGCAGTACTTC. This sequence encodes CASNRAGTTYEQYF. The rearrangement joins TRBV6-5 to TRBJ2-7; 7 bases line up with TRBD2. CDR3 length: 14 amino acids. CDR1 and CDR2 (germline): MNHEY, SVGAGI. V shed 7 bases, J shed 2 bases, and the junction held 8 bases outside the gene matches.

This clone is a singleton in its sample. The chain has TRBV12-3 or TRBV12-4 and TRBJ1-6; tentative D call: TRBD1 (6 bases). V was trimmed by 6 bases and J by 5 bases, leaving 8 bases between them. The CDR3 length is 13 residues. The CDR3 is CASSGGHNSPLHF. Written as DNA, the CDR3 is TGTGCCAGCAGCGGGGGCCATAATTCACCCCTCCACTTT.

The chain uses TRBV15 and TRBJ1-4, with a possible D match to TRBD1 (6 bases). V lost 0 bases, J lost 2 bases, and 16 bases lay in between. The germline CDR1 and CDR2 sequences are LNHNV and YYDKDF (reference sequence). This CDR3 has 18 residues. In DNA, the CDR3 is TGTGCCACCAGCAGAGATCCAAATATGAGGGGGACTAATGAAAAACTGTTTTTT. Translating it yields CATSRDPNMRGTNEKLFF.

The rearrangement joins TRBV5-5 to TRBJ2-7, with TRBD2 identical over 11 bases. The CDR3 totals 18 residues. J lost 0 bases, V lost 4 bases, and 12 bases had no gene match. From germline, CDR1 is SGHKS and CDR2 YYEKEE (reference sequence). The CDR3 loop is CASSTAASGGTFSYEQYF. The CDR3 nucleotides are TGTGCCAGCAGCACGGCGGCTAGCGGGGGGACCTTCTCCTACGAGCAGTACTTC.

The chain employs TRBV18 and TRBJ2-5; maybe TRBD1 (5 bases). The CDR3 is made up of 14 amino acids. V was trimmed by 1 base and J by 5 bases, leaving 11 bases between them. The germline V gene has CDR1 KGHSH and CDR2 LQKENI. CDR3 sequence reads: CASSPQGRRETQYF. Here the CDR3 DNA reads TGTGCCAGCTCACCACAGGGGCGCCGGGAGACCCAGTACTTC.

In its sample, this clone was seen a few times. J is TRBJ1-4 and V is TRBV27; D remains unclear. Trimming removed 4 bases from V and 5 bases from J, with 11 bases in between. Germline CDR1 is MNHEY and CDR2 is SMNVEV (reference sequence). The CDR3 runs to 14 residues. The CDR3 loop reads CASSSLGSNEKLFF. In nucleotides, the CDR3 is TGTGCCAGCAGTTCCCTGGGTTCCAATGAAAAACTGTTTTTT. Looking up the rest from reference TRBV27 and TRBJ1-4 gives the full variable domain: EAQVTQNPRYLITVTGKKLTVTCSQNMNHEYMSWYRQDPGLGLRQIYYSMNVEVTDKGDVPEGYKVSRKEKRNFPLILESPSPNQTSLYFCASSSLGSNEKLFFGSGTQLSVL.

In its sample, this clone was seen once. This rearrangement joins TRBV12-3 or TRBV12-4 to TRBJ1-2; D is possibly TRBD1 (5 bases). Trimming left V 5 bases short and J 7 bases short, with 11 bases between. There are 12 residues in the CDR3. As DNA, the CDR3 is TGTGCCAGCAGTCGAACAGGCTCTGGCTACACCTTC. Translating it yields CASSRTGSGYTF.

This clone was picked up a small number of times. The same CDR3 arises from other DNA sequences in this sample as well. The chain joins TRBV5-6 to TRBJ2-1; D is ambiguous. V lost 3 bases and J 4 bases, leaving 2 bases between the germline ends. The CDR3 contains 11 residues. CDR1 and CDR2 from the germline V gene are SGHDT and YYEEEE. This chain's CDR3 is CASSSYNEQFF. The CDR3 coding sequence is TGTGCCAGCAGCTCATACAATGAGCAGTTCTTC.

The chain links TRBV7-2 to TRBJ1-2, with 9 positions matching TRBD1. This CDR3 is 14 amino acids long. V dropped 2 bases and J dropped 12; count of bases not matched to a gene: 10. Germline lookup yields CDR1 SGHTA and CDR2 FQGNSA. Written as DNA, the CDR3 is TGTGCCAGCAGCTTAATCGGGGGGACAGGGAATGACACCTTC. This gives the protein CASSLIGGTGNDTF.

The chain couples TRBV7-8 to TRBJ1-2; weak D call: TRBD1 (6 bases). The germline V gene has CDR1 SGHVS and CDR2 FQNEAQ. The V gene lost 5 bases and the J gene lost 8 bases, with 18 bases spanning the gap. This CDR3 contains 14 residues. CDR3 in amino acids: CASSKGEGMRGYTF. Here the CDR3 DNA reads TGTGCCAGCAGCAAGGGGGAGGGAATGCGGGGCTACACCTTC. The complete variable domain, with remaining parts taken from reference TRBV7-8 and TRBJ1-2, reads GAGVSQSPRYKVAKRGQDVALRCDPISGHVSLFWYQQALGQGPEFLTYFQNEAQLDKSGLPSDRFFAERPEGSVSTLKIQRTQQEDSAVYLCASSKGEGMRGYTFGSGTRLTVV.

The chain links TRBV2 to TRBJ1-2; 8 bases fit TRBD1. CDR1 and CDR2 from the germline V gene are SNHLY and FYNNEI. The CDR3 contains 14 residues. The V gene end was trimmed by 7 bases and the J gene end by 5 bases; junction bases not matched to a gene: 9. DNA of the CDR3: TGTGCCAGCAATTTCGGACAGGGAAGGTATGGCTACACCTTC. Translation: CASNFGQGRYGYTF.

This chain links TRBV20-1 with TRBJ2-1; D is uncertain. Per germline, CDR1 DFQATT and CDR2 SNEGSKA (reference sequence). V lost 3 bases, J lost 4 bases, and 10 bases lay in between. This CDR3 is 13 amino acids long. As DNA, the CDR3 is TGCAGTGCTAGTGAGAGATTGTACAATGAGCAGTTCTTC. Protein product: CSASERLYNEQFF.

J is TRBJ1-3 and V is TRBV5-1, with TRBD1 matching over 9 bases. The CDR3 extends over 15 amino acids. With V trimmed by 8 bases and J by 1 base, 7 bases remained unmatched. Germline CDR1 SGHRS, CDR2 YFSETQ. DNA for the CDR3: TGCGCCAGTGGACAGGGGTCGACTTCTGGAAACACCATATATTTT. This gives the protein CASGQGSTSGNTIYF. Looking up the rest from reference TRBV5-1 and TRBJ1-3 gives the full variable domain: KAGVTQTPRYLIKTRGQQVTLSCSPISGHRSVSWYQQTPGQGLQFLFEYFSETQRNKGNFPGRFSGRQFSNSRSEMNVSTLELGDSALYLCASGQGSTSGNTIYFGEGSWLTVV.

The rearrangement joins TRBV2 to TRBJ2-1; a weak D match, TRBD1 (7 bases). This CDR3 region has 13 residues. The V end was cut by 6 bases, the J end by 7 bases, with 13 bases between. Germline V lookup: CDR1 SNHLY, CDR2 FYNNEI. This chain's CDR3 is CASSSRGENEQFF. In nucleotides, the CDR3 is TGTGCCAGCAGCTCCAGGGGGGAAAATGAGCAGTTCTTC. Supplemented by reference TRBV2 and TRBJ2-1, the full variable domain reads EPEVTQTPSHQVTQMGQEVILRCVPISNHLYFYWYRQILGQKVEFLVSFYNNEISEKSEIFDDQFSVERPDGSNFTLKIRSTKLEDSAMYFCASSSRGENEQFFGPGTRLTVL.

This sequence joins TRBV4-3 and TRBJ1-2; D possibly corresponds to TRBD1 (6 bases). With 3 bases removed from V and 6 bases from J, the gap between germline ends came to 11 bases. This CDR3 spans 13 amino acids. Germline V lookup: CDR1 LGHNA, CDR2 YSLEER. CDR3 in DNA: TGCGCCAGCAGCCATAGGGGGGGCAATGGCTACACCTTC. Its translation is CASSHRGGNGYTF.

This clone appeared a single time. The chain uses TRBV5-1 and TRBJ2-1; 7 bases map to TRBD1. The germline V gene encodes CDR1 SGHRS and CDR2 YFSETQ. The CDR3 spans 15 residues. Germline trimming cut 2 bases from V and 7 bases from J; bases unmatched to any gene: 9. The CDR3 reads CASSFDRAIENEQFF. CDR3 sequence (DNA): TGCGCCAGCAGCTTCGACAGGGCAATTGAAAATGAGCAGTTCTTC.